This entry describes one TCR beta chain. The RNA, roughly 0.5 to 1 ug, was put through reverse transcription using random hexamers. The amplification used immunoSEQ multiplex PCR on TCR beta CDR3; it spanned 54 Vbeta and 13 Jbeta. Using its own MiXCR run on the immunoSEQ multiplex PCR reads, TCRdb lists one record per CDR3 protein. The sample carries approximately 150,000 distinct CDR3 sequences, 85% to 95% recorded once. From blood CD8+ and CD4+ T cells, TCR beta sequences were generated. The controls were healthy donors who were matched for age and sex. TEMRA cells were enriched by FACS, and CD4+ and CD8+ T cells were negatively isolated. The data are from a study of CD8 T cells in Susac syndrome. This receptor was identified in a human donor in good health. The sample consisted of CD4+ T cells from PBMCs.

The chain's CDR3 is CASRDRVKYNEQFF. CDR3 DNA sequence: TGTGCCAGCAGGGACAGGGTAAAGTACAATGAGCAGTTCTTC. The V call is TRBV2, the J call TRBJ2-1; TRBD1 aligns across 8 bases. Germline CDR1 is SNHLY and CDR2 is FYNNEI. Trimming at V came to 6 bases and at J to 4 bases, leaving 5 bases not matched to a gene. The CDR3 has 14 amino acids.